These T cell receptor beta chains were read from a single sample in a study of T cells in Graves' hyperthyroidism and ophthalmopathy. TCRdb re-analysed the multiplex PCR reads in MiXCR, keeping a single row per CDR3 protein. In the table there are 350,000 to 450,000 distinct CDR3 sequences, around 14% of which are singletons. Sequenced input: blood. Receptors originate from a woman in her sixties with Graves' hyperthyroidism. CDR3s include the opening cysteine and the closing phenylalanine or tryptophan. The D gene is left open where the match is weak. Clone size is shown for a subset of rows, as once, few, many or a class of expanded clone.

v_gene	j_gene	abundance	d_gene	CDR3nt	CDR3aa
TRBV7-2	TRBJ1-2	many	.	TGTGCCAGCAGCCCCGCAGCCGCAGCTAACTATGGCTACACCTTC	CASSPAAAANYGYTF
TRBV7-8	TRBJ2-3	many	TRBD2	TGTGCCAGCAGCCCCAGGACTAGCGGGAGCACGCAGTATTTT	CASSPRTSGSTQYF
TRBV5-1	TRBJ1-4	.	TRBD1	TGCGCCAGCAGCTGGGACCCGGGACAGGGGATTGAAAAACTGTTTTTT	CASSWDPGQGIEKLFF
TRBV5-8	TRBJ1-2	many	.	TGTGCCAGCTCCTGGACAGACTCTAACTATGGCTACACCTTC	CASSWTDSNYGYTF
TRBV28	TRBJ2-5	many	.	TGTGCCAGCAGGGTCGAAAGAGGACAAAGGTTGACCCAGTACTTC	CASRVERGQRLTQYF
TRBV3-1	TRBJ2-6	many	.	TGTGCCAGCAGCCAGGCCTTCGGGGGCTCCGGGGCCAACGTCCTGACTTTC	CASSQAFGGSGANVLTF
TRBV7-8	TRBJ2-5	.	TRBD2	TGTGCCAGCAGCTCAAGCCGACTAGCGTACCAAGAGACCCAGTACTTC	CASSSSRLAYQETQYF
TRBV12-3/TRBV12-4	TRBJ2-6	once	TRBD2	TGTGCCAGCAGTCTGACTAGCGGGAGGGCCAGTGGGGCCAACGTCCTGACTTTC	CASSLTSGRASGANVLTF
TRBV3-1	TRBJ1-5	many	.	TGTGCCAGCAGCCAAGATGGGGCAGTCAATCAGCCCCAGCATTTT	CASSQDGAVNQPQHF
TRBV12-3/TRBV12-4	TRBJ1-5	many	.	TGTGCCAGCAGCTTGGGGTCCCGAGTTTATCAGCCCCAGCATTTT	CASSLGSRVYQPQHF
TRBV12-3/TRBV12-4	TRBJ1-5	many	TRBD1	TGTGCCAGCAGCACCGGGACAGGAGGTGGTCAGCCCCAGCATTTT	CASSTGTGGGQPQHF
TRBV3-1	TRBJ2-1	few	.	TGTGCCAGCAGCCAAGAAGAAATTGAGCAGTTCTTC	CASSQEEIEQFF
TRBV7-2	TRBJ2-1	many	TRBD1	TGTGCCAGCGCCCGGGACAGGGGGCTCCACAATGAGCAGTTCTTC	CASARDRGLHNEQFF
TRBV12-3/TRBV12-4	TRBJ1-2	.	TRBD1	TGTGCCAGCAGTTTAACGGGGACAGGGGGCTACGGCTATGGCTACACCTTC	CASSLTGTGGYGYGYTF
TRBV30	TRBJ2-5	many	TRBD1	TGTGCCTGGAGTCCTCTGGGACAGGGGGAAGAGACCCAGTACTTC	CAWSPLGQGEETQYF
TRBV12-3/TRBV12-4	TRBJ2-3	.	TRBD2	TGTGCCAGCAGTTTATCCCCGGCAGGGAGGGGCACAGATACGCAGTATTTT	CASSLSPAGRGTDTQYF
TRBV11-2	TRBJ2-5	many	.	TGTGCCAGCAGCTTAGCGGTCGAAACCCCCATAGGCACCCAGTACTTC	CASSLAVETPIGTQYF
TRBV29-1	TRBJ2-5	many	.	TGCAGCGTCACTCGGGACATCTACCAAGAGACCCAGTACTTC	CSVTRDIYQETQYF
TRBV29-1	TRBJ2-5	.	.	TGCAGCGCACAACCAGGGGCGGGAGAGACCCAGTACTTC	CSAQPGAGETQYF
TRBV28	TRBJ2-1	many	TRBD2	TGTGCCAGCAGTTTCCGGGCGGGGTGGGGACTAGCGGGAGAGATGAAGTTCTTC	CASSFRAGWGLAGEMKFF
TRBV11-2	TRBJ2-1	many	.	TGTGCCAGCAGCTTACGGCAGAATGGTGAGCAGTTCTTC	CASSLRQNGEQFF
TRBV5-6	TRBJ1-6	.	.	TGTGCCAGCAGCTTGGTGACAGGAACCCTCCCCCTCCACTTT	CASSLVTGTLPLHF
TRBV27	TRBJ2-3	many	TRBD2	TGTGCCAGCAGTCCCCGGACTAGCGGGAGATCAGATACGCAGTATTTT	CASSPRTSGRSDTQYF
TRBV12-3/TRBV12-4	TRBJ2-1	many	TRBD2	TGTGCCAGCAGCCCACCTGGGGCTAGCGGGATGAATGAGCAGTTCTTC	CASSPPGASGMNEQFF
TRBV12-3/TRBV12-4	TRBJ2-1	many	TRBD2	TGTGCCAGCAGTTTGATAGCGGGAGGGGACAATGAGCAGTTCTTC	CASSLIAGGDNEQFF
TRBV5-1	TRBJ2-3	.	.	TGCGCCAGCAGCCAGTGGTACGGGATCACAGATACGCAGTATTTT	CASSQWYGITDTQYF
TRBV5-1	TRBJ1-1	few	.	TGCGCCTCAACCCTATGGGGGACTGGCACTGAAGCTTTCTTT	CASTLWGTGTEAFF
TRBV5-1	TRBJ2-6	few	.	TGCGCCAGCAGCTGGGACACCTTAAGCTCTGGGGCCAACGTCCTGACTTTC	CASSWDTLSSGANVLTF
TRBV29-1	TRBJ2-2	.	TRBD2	TGCAGCGCGCCGGGGGGCGGGGAGCTGTTTTTT	CSAPGGGELFF